One and the same sample provided the 2 T cell receptor beta chains below, sequenced in a study of T cells after yellow fever vaccination. One entry per CDR3 protein, called by TCRdb with MiXCR from the 5' RACE reads. The repertoire holds hundreds of thousands of distinct CDR3 sequences, around 20% seen once, with roughly a sixth in the top ten. Sample: PBMCs, taken before the yellow fever booster vaccination. These receptors were taken from a man aged 18 to 30 who received the YFV17D yellow fever vaccine.

V usage is TRBV11-2 and J usage is TRBJ1-6, with D uncertain. V was shortened by 4 bases and J by 5 bases, with 12 bases between the two germline ends. Germline values: CDR1 SGHAT, CDR2 FQNNGV. CDR3 length equals 15 residues. The chain's CDR3 is CASSSMGSNNSPLHF. The DNA for the CDR3 is TGTGCCAGCAGCTCCATGGGATCTAATAATTCACCCCTCCACTTT.

In this sample, this clonotype turned up a few times. This chain links TRBV5-1 with TRBJ2-7; no clear D. Germline V gives CDR1 SGHRS, CDR2 YFSETQ. The CDR3 extends over 13 amino acids. V was clipped by 4 bases and J by 3 bases, with 11 bases between them. The CDR3 region is CASSPPSDYEQYF. The CDR3, as DNA: TGCGCCAGCAGCCCCCCGTCGGACTACGAGCAGTACTTC.